This T cell receptor (beta chain) was documented in a study of radiotherapy plus CTLA-4 blockade in lung cancer. Study results and caveats: Among reported predictors of response, early blood T cell clone dynamics with interferon-beta performed best.

TCRdb's table, derived via immunoSEQ multiplex PCR, lists solely in-frame clones and lacks some. Found here are about 14,000 clones, 72% of them singletons; the top ten hold roughly 46%. As regards this clone: The antigen is undetermined.

Germline V gives CDR1 MRHNA, CDR2 SNTAGT. V was clipped by 4 bases and J by 3 bases; unmatched bases: 1. The CDR3 length is 15 residues. Sequenced material: peripheral blood, taken from a patient treated with radiotherapy plus ipilimumab. The clonotype was recovered from a human donor with non-small cell lung cancer whose response to radiotherapy plus ipilimumab could not be evaluated. This sequence joins TRBV6-4 and TRBJ2-3, with 13 bases fitting TRBD2. The CDR3 coding sequence is TGTGCCAGCAGTGCGACTAGCGGGGGGACAGATACGCAGTATTTT. Encoded protein: CASSATSGGTDTQYF.